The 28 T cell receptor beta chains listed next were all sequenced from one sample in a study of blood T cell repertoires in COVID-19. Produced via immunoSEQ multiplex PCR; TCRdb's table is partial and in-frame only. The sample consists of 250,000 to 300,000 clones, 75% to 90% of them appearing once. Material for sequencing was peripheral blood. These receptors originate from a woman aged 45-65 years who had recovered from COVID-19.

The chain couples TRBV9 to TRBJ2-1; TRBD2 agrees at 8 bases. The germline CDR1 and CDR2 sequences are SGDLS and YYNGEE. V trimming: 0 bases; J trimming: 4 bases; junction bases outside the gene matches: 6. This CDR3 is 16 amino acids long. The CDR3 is CASSVAPGLGYNEQFF. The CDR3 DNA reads TGTGCCAGCAGCGTAGCGCCGGGACTAGGGTACAATGAGCAGTTCTTC.

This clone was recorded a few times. CDR3 sequence (DNA): TGTGCCAGCAGAAGCCTATATAATGAAAAACTGTTTTTT. It specifies CASRSLYNEKLFF. This chain connects TRBV25-1 to TRBJ1-4; D ambiguous. This CDR3 has 13 amino acids. Trimming pared 6 bases from V and 4 bases from J, leaving 9 bases between. The germline V gene encodes CDR1 MGHDK and CDR2 SYGVNS.

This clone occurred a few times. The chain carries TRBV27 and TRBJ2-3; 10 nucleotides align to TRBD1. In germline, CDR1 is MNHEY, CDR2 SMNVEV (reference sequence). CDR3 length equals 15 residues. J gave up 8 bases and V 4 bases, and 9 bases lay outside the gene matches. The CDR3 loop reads CASSYGQGVGGTQYF. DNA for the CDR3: TGTGCCAGCAGTTATGGACAGGGGGTTGGGGGTACGCAGTATTTT.

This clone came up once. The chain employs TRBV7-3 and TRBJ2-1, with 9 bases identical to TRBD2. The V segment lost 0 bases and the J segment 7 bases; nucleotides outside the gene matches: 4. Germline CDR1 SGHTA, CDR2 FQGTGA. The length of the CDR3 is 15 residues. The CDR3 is CASSLTSREGNEQFF. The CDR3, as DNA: TGTGCCAGCAGCTTAACCTCGCGGGAGGGTAATGAGCAGTTCTTC.

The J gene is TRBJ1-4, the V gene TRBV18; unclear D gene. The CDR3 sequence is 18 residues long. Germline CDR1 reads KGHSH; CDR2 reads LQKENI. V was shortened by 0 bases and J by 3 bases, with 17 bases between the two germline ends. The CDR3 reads CASSPPGRLPGANEKLFF. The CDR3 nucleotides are TGTGCCAGCTCACCACCGGGTAGGCTCCCAGGTGCTAATGAAAAACTGTTTTTT.

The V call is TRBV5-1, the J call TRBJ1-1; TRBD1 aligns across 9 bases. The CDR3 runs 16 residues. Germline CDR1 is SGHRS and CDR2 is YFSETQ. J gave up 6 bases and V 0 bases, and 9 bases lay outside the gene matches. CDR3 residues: CASSLAGGQGRSEAFF. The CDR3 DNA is TGCGCCAGCAGCTTGGCCGGGGGACAGGGTCGGTCTGAAGCTTTCTTT.

Here the CDR3 reads CASSPRQGGKLFF. The CDR3 nucleotides are TGTGCCAGCAGCCCACGACAGGGAGGAAAACTGTTTTTT. This sequence joins TRBV7-2 and TRBJ1-4, with 7 bases fitting TRBD1. The V gene's germline CDR1 is SGHTA and CDR2 FQGNSA. The CDR3 totals 13 residues. Trimming took 5 bases from V and 10 from J; bases not matched to a gene: 7.

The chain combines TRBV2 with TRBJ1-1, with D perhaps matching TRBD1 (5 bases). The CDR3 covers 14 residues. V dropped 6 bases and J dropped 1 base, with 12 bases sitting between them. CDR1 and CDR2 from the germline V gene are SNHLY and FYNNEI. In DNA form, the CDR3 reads TGTGCCAGCAGCCTAGTGGGGGGGAACACTGAAGCTTTCTTT. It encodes CASSLVGGNTEAFF.

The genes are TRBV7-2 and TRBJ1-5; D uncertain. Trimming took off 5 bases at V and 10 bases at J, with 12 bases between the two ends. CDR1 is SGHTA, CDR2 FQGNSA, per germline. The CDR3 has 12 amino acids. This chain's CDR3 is CASSPRVGPQHF. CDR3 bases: TGTGCCAGCAGCCCGAGGGTAGGACCCCAGCATTTT.

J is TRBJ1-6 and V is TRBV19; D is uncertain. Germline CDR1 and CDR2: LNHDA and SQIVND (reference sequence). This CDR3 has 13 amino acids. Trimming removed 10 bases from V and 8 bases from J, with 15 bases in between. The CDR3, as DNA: TGTGCCACTAGGGAATCACAGTATTCACCCCTCCACTTT. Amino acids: CATRESQYSPLHF. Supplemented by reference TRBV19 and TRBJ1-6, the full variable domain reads DGGITQSPKYLFRKEGQNVTLSCEQNLNHDAMYWYRQDPGQGLRLIYYSQIVNDFQKGDIAEGYSVSREKKESFPLTVTSAQKNPTAFYLCATRESQYSPLHFGNGTRLTVT.

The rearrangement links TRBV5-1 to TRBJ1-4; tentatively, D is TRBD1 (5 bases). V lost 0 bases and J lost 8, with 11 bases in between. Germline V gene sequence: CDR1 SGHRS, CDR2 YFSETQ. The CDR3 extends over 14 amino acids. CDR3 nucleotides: TGCGCCAGCAGCTTGGCGGTGGAGGGGGAAAAACTGTTTTTT. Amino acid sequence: CASSLAVEGEKLFF.

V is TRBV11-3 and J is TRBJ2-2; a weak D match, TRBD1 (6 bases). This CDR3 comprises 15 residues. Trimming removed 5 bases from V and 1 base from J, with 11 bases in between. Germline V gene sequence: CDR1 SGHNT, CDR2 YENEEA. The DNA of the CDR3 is TGTGCCAGCAGCGACTACAGGGAGAACACCGGGGAGCTGTTTTTT. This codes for CASSDYRENTGELFF. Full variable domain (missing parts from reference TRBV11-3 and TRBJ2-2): EAGVVQSPRYKIIEKKQPVAFWCNPISGHNTLYWYLQNLGQGPELLIRYENEEAVDDSQLPKDRFSAERLKGVDSTLKIQPAELGDSAVYLCASSDYRENTGELFFGEGSRLTVL.

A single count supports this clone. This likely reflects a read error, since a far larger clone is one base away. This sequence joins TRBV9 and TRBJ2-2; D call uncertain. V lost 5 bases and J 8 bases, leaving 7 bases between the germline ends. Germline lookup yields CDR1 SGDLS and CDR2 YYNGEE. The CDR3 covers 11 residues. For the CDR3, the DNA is TGTGCCAGCAGTTTACAGGGGGAGCTGTTTTTT. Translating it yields CASSLQGELFF.

The CDR3 is CASSSRAGYTF. CDR3 DNA sequence: TGTGCCAGTAGTTCCAGGGCCGGCTACACCTTC. This rearrangement joins TRBV19 to TRBJ1-2; TRBD1 might be the D (5 bases). V was clipped by 5 bases and J by 8 bases, with 9 bases between them. There are 11 residues in the CDR3. CDR1 and CDR2 (germline): LNHDA, SQIVND (reference sequence).

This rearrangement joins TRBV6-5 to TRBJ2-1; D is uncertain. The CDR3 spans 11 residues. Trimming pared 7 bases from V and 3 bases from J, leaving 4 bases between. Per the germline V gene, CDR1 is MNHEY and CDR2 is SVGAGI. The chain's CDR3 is CASTLYNEQFF. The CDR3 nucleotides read TGTGCCAGCACCCTCTACAATGAGCAGTTCTTC.

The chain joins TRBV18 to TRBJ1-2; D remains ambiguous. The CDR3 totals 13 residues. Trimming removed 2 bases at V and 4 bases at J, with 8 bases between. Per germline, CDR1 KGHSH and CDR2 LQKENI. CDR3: CASSPDTTYGYTF. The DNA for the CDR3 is TGTGCCAGCTCACCAGACACCACCTATGGCTACACCTTC.

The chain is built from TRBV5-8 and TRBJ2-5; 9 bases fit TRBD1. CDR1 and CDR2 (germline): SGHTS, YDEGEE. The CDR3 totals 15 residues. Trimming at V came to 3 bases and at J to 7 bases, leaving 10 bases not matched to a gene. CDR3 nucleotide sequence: TGTGCCAGCAGCTATTTACAGGGGGCGCTGGGGACCCAGTACTTC. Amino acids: CASSYLQGALGTQYF.

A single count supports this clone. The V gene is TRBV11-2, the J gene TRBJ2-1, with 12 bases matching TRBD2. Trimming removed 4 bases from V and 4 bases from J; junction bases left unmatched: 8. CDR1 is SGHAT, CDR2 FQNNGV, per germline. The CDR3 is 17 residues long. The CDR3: CASSSSRLAGAYNEQFF. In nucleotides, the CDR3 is TGTGCCAGCAGCTCGTCTAGACTAGCGGGAGCTTACAATGAGCAGTTCTTC.

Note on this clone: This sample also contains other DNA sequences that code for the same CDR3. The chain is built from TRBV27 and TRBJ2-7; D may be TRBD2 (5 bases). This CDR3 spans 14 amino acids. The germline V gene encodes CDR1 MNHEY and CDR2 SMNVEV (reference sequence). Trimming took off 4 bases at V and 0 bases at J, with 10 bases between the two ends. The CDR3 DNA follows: TGTGCCAGCAGTTCGACGGGAAGCTCCTACGAGCAGTACTTC. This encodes CASSSTGSSYEQYF.

The CDR3 region has the DNA TGTGCCAGCACCCCCCACCGGGGGAATAACAATCAGCCCCAGCATTTT. Its protein product is CASTPHRGNNNQPQHF. The chain carries TRBV28 and TRBJ1-5; tentative D call: TRBD1 (5 bases). Trimming took off 7 bases at V and 3 bases at J, with 19 bases between the two ends. The CDR3 is made up of 16 amino acids. Germline V lookup: CDR1 MDHEN, CDR2 SYDVKM. The variable domain in full, completed from reference TRBV28 and TRBJ1-5, reads DVKVTQSSRYLVKRTGEKVFLECVQDMDHENMFWYRQDPGLGLRLIYFSYDVKMKEKGDIPEGYSVSREKKERFSLILESASTNQTSMYLCASTPHRGNNNQPQHFGDGTRLSIL.

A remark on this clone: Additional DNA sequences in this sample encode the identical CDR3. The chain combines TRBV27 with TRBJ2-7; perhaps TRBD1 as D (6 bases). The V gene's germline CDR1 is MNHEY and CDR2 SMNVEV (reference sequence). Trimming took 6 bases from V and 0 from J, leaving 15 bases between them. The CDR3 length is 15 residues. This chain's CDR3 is CASREGQLSSYEQYF. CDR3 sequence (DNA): TGTGCCAGCAGGGAAGGACAGCTAAGCTCCTACGAGCAGTACTTC.

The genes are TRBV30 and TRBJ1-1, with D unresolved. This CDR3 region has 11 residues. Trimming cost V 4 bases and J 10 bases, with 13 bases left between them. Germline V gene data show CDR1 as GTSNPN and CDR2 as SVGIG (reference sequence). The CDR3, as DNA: TGTGCCTGGACGGGGAGGGAGCGAGCTTTCTTT. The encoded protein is CAWTGRERAFF.

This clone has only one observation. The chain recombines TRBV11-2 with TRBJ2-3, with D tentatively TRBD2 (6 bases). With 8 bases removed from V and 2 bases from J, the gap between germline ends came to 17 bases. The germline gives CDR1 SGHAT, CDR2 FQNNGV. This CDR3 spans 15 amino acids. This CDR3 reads CASAPMGGPTDTQYF. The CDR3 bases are TGTGCCAGCGCCCCGATGGGAGGCCCCACAGATACGCAGTATTTT.

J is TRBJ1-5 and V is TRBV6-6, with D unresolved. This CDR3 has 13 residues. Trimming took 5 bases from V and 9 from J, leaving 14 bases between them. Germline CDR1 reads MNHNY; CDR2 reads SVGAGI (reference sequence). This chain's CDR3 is CASSRRTGGPQHF. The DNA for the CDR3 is TGTGCCAGCAGTCGACGGACGGGAGGGCCCCAGCATTTT.

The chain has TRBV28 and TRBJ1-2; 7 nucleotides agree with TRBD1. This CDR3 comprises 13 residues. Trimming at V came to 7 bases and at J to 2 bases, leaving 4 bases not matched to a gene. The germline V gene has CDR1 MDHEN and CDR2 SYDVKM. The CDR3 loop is CASNQGENYGYTF. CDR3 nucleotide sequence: TGTGCCAGCAACCAGGGGGAGAACTATGGCTACACCTTC.

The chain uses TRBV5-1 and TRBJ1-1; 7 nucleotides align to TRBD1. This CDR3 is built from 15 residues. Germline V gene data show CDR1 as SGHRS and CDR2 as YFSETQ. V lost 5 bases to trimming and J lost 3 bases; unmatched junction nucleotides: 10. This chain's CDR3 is CASRDIDREDTEAFF. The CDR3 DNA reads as TGCGCCAGCAGGGACATAGACAGGGAGGACACTGAAGCTTTCTTT.

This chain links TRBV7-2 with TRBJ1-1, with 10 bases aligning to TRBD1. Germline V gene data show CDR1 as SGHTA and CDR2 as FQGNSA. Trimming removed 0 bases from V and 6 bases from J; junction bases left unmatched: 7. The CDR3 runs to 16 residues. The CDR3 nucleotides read TGTGCCAGCAGCTTAGCGGCACGGACAGGGGGGTCTGAAGCTTTCTTT. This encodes CASSLAARTGGSEAFF.

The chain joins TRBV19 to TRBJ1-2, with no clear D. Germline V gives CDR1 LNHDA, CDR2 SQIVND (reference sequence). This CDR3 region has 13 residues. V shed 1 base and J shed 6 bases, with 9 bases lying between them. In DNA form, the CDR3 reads TGTGCCAGTAGTATAGTTCCGAGTAATGGCTACACCTTC. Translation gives CASSIVPSNGYTF.